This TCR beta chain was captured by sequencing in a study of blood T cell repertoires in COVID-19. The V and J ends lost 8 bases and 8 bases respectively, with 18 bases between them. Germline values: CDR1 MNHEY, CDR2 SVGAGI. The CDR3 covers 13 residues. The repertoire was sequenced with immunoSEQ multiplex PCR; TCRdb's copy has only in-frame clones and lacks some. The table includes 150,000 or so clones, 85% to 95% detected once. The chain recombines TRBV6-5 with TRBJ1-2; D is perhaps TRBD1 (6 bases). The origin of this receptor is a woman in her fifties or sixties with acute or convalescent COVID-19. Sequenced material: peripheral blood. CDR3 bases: TGTGCCAGCCGAGGGGAGGGGGGCCGCGGCTACACCTTC. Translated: CASRGEGGRGYTF.